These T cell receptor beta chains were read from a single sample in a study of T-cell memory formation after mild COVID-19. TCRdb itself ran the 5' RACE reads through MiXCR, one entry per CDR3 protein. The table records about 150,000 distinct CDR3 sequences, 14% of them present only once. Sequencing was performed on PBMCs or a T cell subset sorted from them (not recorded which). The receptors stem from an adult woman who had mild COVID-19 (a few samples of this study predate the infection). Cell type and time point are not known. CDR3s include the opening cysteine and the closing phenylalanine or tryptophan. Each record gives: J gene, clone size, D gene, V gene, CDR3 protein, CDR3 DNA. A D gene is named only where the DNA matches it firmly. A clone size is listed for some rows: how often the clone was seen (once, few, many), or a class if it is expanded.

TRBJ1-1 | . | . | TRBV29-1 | CSVASGNRVATEAFF | TGCAGCGTTGCATCCGGTAACAGGGTGGCCACTGAAGCTTTCTTT
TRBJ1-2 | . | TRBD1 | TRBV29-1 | CSATGGGQGPGYTF | TGCAGCGCAACCGGCGGAGGACAGGGACCTGGCTACACCTTC
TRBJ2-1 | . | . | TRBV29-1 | CSVVQEYNEQFF | TGCAGCGTTGTACAGGAATACAATGAGCAGTTCTTC
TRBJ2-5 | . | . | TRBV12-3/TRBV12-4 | CASSLSARVVGQETQYF | TGTGCCAGCAGTTTATCAGCCAGGGTAGTGGGTCAAGAGACCCAGTACTTC
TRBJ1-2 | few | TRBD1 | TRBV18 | CASSQSGTDGYGYTF | TGTGCCAGCTCACAATCCGGGACAGATGGCTATGGCTACACCTTC
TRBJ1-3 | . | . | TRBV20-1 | CSAVRASGNTIYF | TGCAGTGCCGTCCGGGCCTCTGGAAACACCATATATTTT
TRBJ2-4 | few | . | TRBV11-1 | CASSLERAKNIQYF | TGTGCCAGCAGCCTAGAAAGAGCCAAAAACATTCAGTACTTC
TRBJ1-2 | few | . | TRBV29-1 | CSVGSHANYGYTF | TGCAGCGTTGGGAGTCATGCTAACTATGGCTACACCTTC
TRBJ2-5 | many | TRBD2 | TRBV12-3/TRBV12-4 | CASSLAGGSTQYF | TGTGCCAGCAGTCTAGCGGGAGGTTCTACCCAGTACTTC
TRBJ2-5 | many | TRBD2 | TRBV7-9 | CASSLGYLSGMETQYF | TGTGCCAGCAGCTTAGGGTATCTTAGCGGGATGGAGACCCAGTACTTC
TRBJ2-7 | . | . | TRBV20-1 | CSARDLTVSTYEQYF | TGCAGTGCTAGAGATCTGACAGTTAGTACCTACGAGCAGTACTTC
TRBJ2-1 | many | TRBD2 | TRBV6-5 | CASRGGRFEQFF | TGTGCCAGCAGAGGCGGGAGGTTTGAGCAGTTCTTC
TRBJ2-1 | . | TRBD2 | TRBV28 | CASSLPIGTSGRVEQFF | TGTGCCAGCAGTTTACCTATAGGGACTAGCGGGAGGGTTGAGCAGTTCTTC
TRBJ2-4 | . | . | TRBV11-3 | CASSLGYRGLAKNIQYF | TGTGCCAGCAGCTTGGGATACAGGGGACTAGCCAAAAACATTCAGTACTTC
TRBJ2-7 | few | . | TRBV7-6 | CASSHDWYEQYF | TGTGCCAGCAGCCACGACTGGTACGAGCAGTACTTC
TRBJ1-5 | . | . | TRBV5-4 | CASSPTPGGTNQPQHF | TGTGCCAGCAGCCCAACCCCAGGAGGGACCAATCAGCCCCAGCATTTT
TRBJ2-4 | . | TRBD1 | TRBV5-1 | CASSFGQGVNIQYF | TGCGCCAGCAGCTTTGGACAGGGGGTTAACATTCAGTACTTC
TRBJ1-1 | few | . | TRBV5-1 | CASRPLSVGGNTEAFF | TGCGCCAGCAGGCCCTTGTCCGTTGGGGGGAACACTGAAGCTTTCTTT
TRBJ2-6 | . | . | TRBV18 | CASSQGAGANVLTF | TGTGCCAGCTCACAGGGGGCTGGGGCCAACGTCCTGACTTTC
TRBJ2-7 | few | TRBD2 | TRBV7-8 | CASSSGTTNLQEQYF | TGTGCCAGCAGCTCCGGGACTACCAATCTGCAGGAGCAGTACTTC
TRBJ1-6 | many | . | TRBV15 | CATSRRDSPLHF | TGTGCCACCAGCAGACGCGATTCACCCCTCCACTTT
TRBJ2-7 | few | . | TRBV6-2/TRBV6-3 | CASSHYYEQYF | TGTGCCAGCAGTCACTACTACGAGCAGTACTTC
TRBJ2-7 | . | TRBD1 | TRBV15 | CATSRKTGTGPYEQYF | TGTGCCACCAGCAGAAAAACCGGGACAGGTCCCTACGAGCAGTACTTC
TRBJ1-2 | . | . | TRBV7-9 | CASSYAGMNYGYTF | TGTGCCAGCAGCTACGCCGGGATGAACTATGGCTACACCTTC
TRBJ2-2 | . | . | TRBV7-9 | CASRPGTNTGELFF | TGTGCCAGCAGACCCGGGACGAACACCGGGGAGCTGTTTTTT